The 28 T cell receptor beta chains presented below share a single source sample, sequenced in a study of PD-L1 blockade in urothelial cancer. Some clones are missing from TCRdb's copy, which holds only in-frame ones; the method was immunoSEQ multiplex PCR. The sample lists about 91,000 clones, roughly 83% occurring once. Time point here: peripheral blood 6 weeks after treatment start. This sample comprised PBMCs, obtained around atezolizumab (anti-PD-L1) treatment. The receptors stem from a man aged 65 to 85 with urothelial cancer.

The rearrangement uses TRBV6-5 and TRBJ1-1; D is perhaps TRBD1 (5 bases). V was shortened by 1 base and J by 10 bases, with 7 bases between the two germline ends. CDR1 is MNHEY and CDR2 is SVGAGI in the germline V gene. CDR3 size: 11 residues. The CDR3 loop reads CASSYYGGAFF. CDR3 coding DNA: TGTGCCAGCAGTTACTACGGGGGAGCTTTCTTT.

The V gene is TRBV7-2, the J gene TRBJ2-1; 9 nucleotides match TRBD1. The CDR3 covers 16 residues. J was trimmed by 6 bases and V by 7 bases; bases with no gene match: 13. CDR1 and CDR2 from the germline V gene are SGHTA and FQGNSA. CDR3: CASNPGIGQGRNEQFF. The CDR3 nucleotides are TGTGCCAGCAACCCCGGTATAGGACAGGGGCGCAATGAGCAGTTCTTC.

The gene calls are TRBV7-3 and TRBJ2-1; TRBD2 agrees at 9 bases. CDR1 is SGHTA and CDR2 is FQGTGA in the germline V gene. CDR3 size: 18 residues. The J segment lost 9 bases and the V segment lost 2 bases, leaving 17 bases of the junction unmatched. The CDR3 region is CASSLGREGPPAVFEQFF. The CDR3 DNA reads TGTGCCAGCAGCTTAGGGCGGGAGGGCCCTCCCGCTGTGTTTGAGCAGTTCTTC.

This chain links TRBV19 with TRBJ1-4; no reliable D call. This CDR3 region has 14 residues. The germline V gene encodes CDR1 LNHDA and CDR2 SQIVND (reference sequence). V lost 7 bases and J lost 6, with 15 bases in between. The CDR3 bases are TGTGCCAGTACTCCCATAGACGGGGATGAAAAACTGTTTTTT. Amino acids: CASTPIDGDEKLFF. The whole variable domain, remainder taken from reference TRBV19 and TRBJ1-4, is DGGITQSPKYLFRKEGQNVTLSCEQNLNHDAMYWYRQDPGQGLRLIYYSQIVNDFQKGDIAEGYSVSREKKESFPLTVTSAQKNPTAFYLCASTPIDGDEKLFFGSGTQLSVL.

The chain is built from TRBV11-1 and TRBJ2-5, with 11 bases identical to TRBD2. The germline CDR1 and CDR2 sequences are SGHAT and FQDESV (reference sequence). V lost 5 bases and J lost 5; bases outside the gene matches: 13. There are 17 residues in the CDR3. The CDR3 loop is CASSHRSGRAGLETQYF. The DNA for the CDR3 is TGTGCCAGCAGCCATCGTAGCGGGAGGGCCGGCTTGGAGACCCAGTACTTC.

The chain is built from TRBV5-1 and TRBJ2-3; D gene ambiguous. The CDR3 contains 13 residues. With 0 bases removed from V and 3 bases from J, the gap between germline ends came to 5 bases. The germline V gene encodes CDR1 SGHRS and CDR2 YFSETQ. The CDR3 here is CASSLGATDTQYF. DNA of the CDR3: TGCGCCAGCAGCTTGGGGGCGACAGATACGCAGTATTTT.

The rearrangement links TRBV6-5 to TRBJ2-3; 8 positions match TRBD2. Germline lookup yields CDR1 MNHEY and CDR2 SVGAGI. There are 15 residues in the CDR3. The V segment lost 2 bases and the J segment 4 bases; nucleotides outside the gene matches: 5. The CDR3 region is CASSYGAGVADTQYF. CDR3 nucleotide sequence: TGTGCCAGCAGTTACGGAGCGGGAGTTGCAGATACGCAGTATTTT.

The V gene is TRBV18, the J gene TRBJ2-3, with D perhaps TRBD1 (6 bases). The CDR3 sequence is 17 residues long. Germline V gives CDR1 KGHSH, CDR2 LQKENI. The V and J ends lost 3 bases and 0 bases respectively, with 16 bases between them. The CDR3 here is CASSPSPWTASTDTQYF. In DNA, the CDR3 is TGTGCCAGCTCACCGTCCCCCTGGACAGCAAGCACAGATACGCAGTATTTT.

The V gene is TRBV2, the J gene TRBJ1-1; a weak D match, TRBD1 (5 bases). V shed 6 bases and J shed 4 bases, with 6 bases lying between them. Germline assignment: CDR1 SNHLY and CDR2 FYNNEI. The CDR3 spans 11 residues. The CDR3 coding sequence is TGTGCCAGCAGGGACATCACTGAAGCTTTCTTT. Translated, it gives CASRDITEAFF.

This chain joins TRBV15 and TRBJ2-1, with 12 bases fitting TRBD2. Germline V gene lookup returns CDR1 LNHNV and CDR2 YYDKDF (reference sequence). The CDR3 has 15 residues. V gave up 1 base and J gave up 6 bases; unmatched junction bases: 1. The CDR3 DNA is TGTGCCACCAGCAGAGGGACTAGCGGGACCAATGAGCAGTTCTTC. Its protein is CATSRGTSGTNEQFF.

This chain links TRBV9 with TRBJ2-1, with 14 bases matching TRBD2. Trimming took 2 bases from V and 4 from J; bases not matched to a gene: 2. Germline V lookup: CDR1 SGDLS, CDR2 YYNGEE. There are 16 residues in the CDR3. CDR3 sequence reads: CASSVGTSGGYNEQFF. CDR3 nucleotide sequence: TGTGCCAGCAGCGTCGGGACTAGCGGGGGATACAATGAGCAGTTCTTC.

The V and J genes are TRBV4-1 and TRBJ2-5; D gene unclear. The CDR3 totals 14 residues. V was trimmed by 0 bases and J by 7 bases, leaving 12 bases between them. From germline, CDR1 is MGHRA and CDR2 YSYEKL. The CDR3 DNA is TGCGCCAGCAGCCAAGACGGCCAGTCAGGGACCCAGTACTTC. Its translation is CASSQDGQSGTQYF.

This chain links TRBV19 with TRBJ1-4, with D perhaps TRBD1 (5 bases). From germline, CDR1 is LNHDA and CDR2 SQIVND (reference sequence). V lost 2 bases to trimming and J lost 0 bases, with 13 bases between them. The CDR3 is 17 amino acids. The CDR3 DNA reads TGTGCCAGTAGTATAACAGGACGGCCTGCAACTAATGAAAAACTGTTTTTT. This sequence encodes CASSITGRPATNEKLFF.

This clone was seen only once. The chain employs TRBV6-1 and TRBJ1-1; possibly TRBD1 for D (5 bases). The length of the CDR3 is 13 residues. The germline V gene encodes CDR1 MNHNS and CDR2 SASEGT. The germline V and J ends were trimmed by 10 bases and 7 bases, with 19 bases remaining between them. The CDR3 nucleotides read TGTGCCACCAAGAAGACAGCCCCTGATGAAGCTTTCTTT. Its translation is CATKKTAPDEAFF.

This clone was seen just once. The rearrangement links TRBV7-9 to TRBJ2-7; 7 positions match TRBD2. CDR3 length: 14 amino acids. The germline V gene encodes CDR1 SEHNR and CDR2 FQNEAQ (reference sequence). The trim removed 5 bases at V and 8 bases at J, leaving 12 bases unmatched. CDR3 residues: CASSAGTIDSKQYF. The DNA of the CDR3 is TGTGCCAGCAGCGCCGGGACTATAGATTCCAAGCAGTACTTC.

This clone turned up a few times. V usage is TRBV14 and J usage is TRBJ2-3; TRBD2 might be the D (7 bases). With 0 bases removed from V and 0 bases from J, the gap between germline ends came to 13 bases. Germline values: CDR1 SGHDN, CDR2 FVKESK. The CDR3 has 17 amino acids. DNA of the CDR3: TGTGCCAGCAGCCAAGATGAGGCGGGGGCTAGCACAGATACGCAGTATTTT. This codes for CASSQDEAGASTDTQYF.

The chain combines TRBV7-9 with TRBJ2-3, with a possible D match to TRBD2 (6 bases). CDR3 length: 15 amino acids. V dropped 2 bases and J dropped 3 bases, with 12 bases sitting between them. Germline CDR1 SEHNR, CDR2 FQNEAQ (reference sequence). In DNA, the CDR3 is TGTGCCAGCAGCTTACCGGTTCGGGGGACAGATACGCAGTATTTT. It specifies CASSLPVRGTDTQYF.

This chain connects TRBV28 to TRBJ1-2; 7 bases align to TRBD1. This CDR3 comprises 13 residues. Germline CDR1 is MDHEN and CDR2 is SYDVKM. V was clipped by 3 bases and J by 7 bases; unmatched bases: 5. The DNA for the CDR3 is TGTGCCAGCAGTTTCTTGTCAGGGGGTGGCTACACCTTC. Amino acid sequence: CASSFLSGGGYTF.

The rearrangement joins TRBV10-3 to TRBJ1-1; 9 nucleotides agree with TRBD1. This CDR3 region has 15 residues. Looked up from germline, CDR1 is ENHRY and CDR2 is SYGVKD. V trimming: 4 bases; J trimming: 4 bases; junction bases outside the gene matches: 7. CDR3 amino acids: CAISGRDRVGTEAFF. CDR3 DNA sequence: TGTGCCATCAGTGGCCGGGACAGGGTCGGCACTGAAGCTTTCTTT.

This clone appeared a few times. The chain uses TRBV2 and TRBJ2-2, with 8 bases identical to TRBD2. V lost 7 bases, J lost 4 bases, and 5 bases stayed unmatched. This CDR3 has 14 amino acids. The germline CDR1 and CDR2 sequences are SNHLY and FYNNEI. Here the CDR3 reads CASNSGGGTGELFF. Written as DNA, the CDR3 is TGTGCCAGCAACAGCGGGGGAGGCACCGGGGAGCTGTTTTTT. Using reference TRBV2 and TRBJ2-2 for the parts outside the CDR3, the full variable domain is EPEVTQTPSHQVTQMGQEVILRCVPISNHLYFYWYRQILGQKVEFLVSFYNNEISEKSEIFDDQFSVERPDGSNFTLKIRSTKLEDSAMYFCASNSGGGTGELFFGEGSRLTVL.

This chain connects TRBV6-5 to TRBJ1-4, with D possibly being TRBD1 (6 bases). V was pared by 5 bases and J by 10 bases, with 14 bases between. Germline loops: CDR1 MNHEY, CDR2 SVGAGI. The CDR3 is 13 amino acids. The CDR3: CASSADSEGKLFF. For the CDR3, the DNA is TGTGCCAGCAGTGCGGACAGTGAGGGAAAACTGTTTTTT.

The CDR3 reads CASSGLANPTDTQYF. Written as DNA, the CDR3 is TGTGCCAGCAGTGGACTAGCAAATCCCACAGATACGCAGTATTTT. The chain uses TRBV2 and TRBJ2-3, with 7 bases that match TRBD2. V lost 4 bases, J lost 2 bases, and 6 bases stayed unmatched. CDR1 is SNHLY and CDR2 is FYNNEI in the germline V gene. The CDR3 covers 15 residues.

The J gene is TRBJ2-7, the V gene TRBV6-5, with a weak D call TRBD2 (5 bases). Germline V lookup: CDR1 MNHEY, CDR2 SVGAGI. The CDR3 is 15 residues long. V lost 2 bases, J lost 3 bases, and 14 bases lay in between. CDR3 nucleotide sequence: TGTGCCAGCAGTTACCTCCGCGGGTCCAACTACGAGCAGTACTTC. Translation gives CASSYLRGSNYEQYF.

In this sample, this clone turned up once. The chain's CDR3 is CASMRANNEKLFF. In nucleotides, the CDR3 is TGTGCCAGCATGCGCGCGAATAATGAAAAACTGTTTTTT. This chain connects TRBV6-1 to TRBJ1-4; D remains ambiguous. This CDR3 region has 13 residues. V gave up 7 bases and J gave up 4 bases, with 10 bases separating them. Germline CDR1 reads MNHNS; CDR2 reads SASEGT.

Remarks on this clone: This could be a read error, since a much larger clone is one nucleotide away. The CDR3 DNA reads TGTGCCAGCAGCTTGACAGCGAACACTGAAGCTTTCTTT. This translates into CASSLTANTEAFF. V is TRBV5-6 and J is TRBJ1-1, with D hard to call. CDR3 length: 13 amino acids. Trimming pared 1 base from V and 1 base from J, leaving 5 bases between. CDR1 is SGHDT, CDR2 YYEEEE, per germline.

V gene TRBV2 combines with J gene TRBJ2-3; no reliable D call. With 5 bases removed from V and 3 bases from J, the gap between germline ends came to 3 bases. The CDR3 spans 11 residues. CDR1 is SNHLY, CDR2 FYNNEI, per germline. The CDR3, as DNA: TGTGCCAGCAGTCCGACAGATACGCAGTATTTT. The encoded protein is CASSPTDTQYF.

This clone was seen only once. The chain is built from TRBV7-2 and TRBJ1-2; 9 bases agree with TRBD1. Germline V gives CDR1 SGHTA, CDR2 FQGNSA. This CDR3 is built from 13 residues. The V segment lost 4 bases and the J segment 6 bases; nucleotides outside the gene matches: 3. CDR3 bases: TGTGCCAGCAGCTCGGGACAGGGCCATGGCTACACCTTC. Amino acids: CASSSGQGHGYTF.

The gene calls are TRBV5-1 and TRBJ1-3, with 7 bases fitting TRBD1. Trimming cost V 1 base and J 0 bases; bases outside gene matches: 1. Germline V gene lookup returns CDR1 SGHRS and CDR2 YFSETQ. There are 15 residues in the CDR3. As DNA, the CDR3 is TGCGCCAGCAGCTTGACAGGGGCCTCTGGAAACACCATATATTTT. Translation gives CASSLTGASGNTIYF.